This TCR beta chain was sequenced in a study of OX40 agonist ivuxolimab in advanced cancers. Turning to the study itself: An anti-OX40 (CD134) antibody with agonistic activity, ivuxolimab, was administered to patients.

Generated by immunoSEQ multiplex PCR, the TCRdb table keeps only in-frame clones and is missing some. The table has 90,000 to 100,000 clones, about 85% seen once; the top ten hold 0.82%. The CDR3 is made up of 11 amino acids. Trimming took 5 bases from V and 8 from J, leaving 9 bases between them. The V gene's germline CDR1 is GTSNPN and CDR2 SVGIG (reference sequence). This clone was seen a few times. Its antigen remains unidentified. Findings of the study overall: The authors did not determine the antigen specificity of the expanded peripheral T cells.

Patients were ineligible given autoimmune disease history or systemic immunosuppression. This specimen consisted of CD4+ or CD8+ T cells sorted from blood, obtained in a trial of the OX40 agonist ivuxolimab. The V call is TRBV30, the J call TRBJ2-2; D gene uncertain. The receptor's source is an adult with an advanced solid tumor such as melanoma, head and neck, liver or kidney cancer. This chain's CDR3 is CAWGPKGELFF. CDR3 DNA: TGTGCCTGGGGTCCAAAAGGGGAGCTGTTTTTT.